These T cell receptor beta chains were read from a single sample in a study of T cells after yellow fever vaccination. TCRdb ran MiXCR on the 5' RACE reads and lists one entry per CDR3 protein. This repertoire shows about 340,000 distinct CDR3 sequences, about 12% found once; its top ten account for about 3%. The material sequenced was CD4+ T cells sorted from PBMCs, taken 15 days after the yellow fever booster vaccination. These receptors were taken from a man aged 18 to 30 who received the YFV17D yellow fever vaccine. Each CDR3 is given with its conserved first and last residue. Fields, in order: clone size, D gene, V gene, J gene, CDR3 protein, CDR3 DNA. A D gene is named only where the DNA matches it firmly. A row's size may be missing; if present it is once, few, many or a size class.

>few|TRBD1|TRBV7-2|TRBJ2-1
CASSLASDRDEQFF
TGTGCCAGCAGCTTAGCCTCGGACAGGGACGAGCAGTTCTTC
>few|TRBD2|TRBV12-3/TRBV12-4|TRBJ2-3
CASSLHSGGAQFTDTQYF
TGTGCCAGCAGTTTACATAGCGGGGGGGCCCAGTTCACAGATACGCAGTATTTT
>few|-|TRBV10-3|TRBJ2-5
CAIGKGSSRETQYF
TGTGCCATCGGGAAGGGCTCCAGTCGGGAGACCCAGTACTTC
>many|-|TRBV24-1|TRBJ2-1
CATAPGGGANYNEQFF
TGTGCCACCGCTCCCGGTGGGGGGGCGAACTACAATGAGCAGTTCTTC
>-|-|TRBV6-2/TRBV6-3|TRBJ1-1
CASSLQQVLREAFF
TGTGCCAGCAGTTTGCAACAGGTGTTGAGGGAAGCTTTCTTT
>few|TRBD1|TRBV5-1|TRBJ1-1
CASSLLGQGSTEAFF
TGCGCCAGCAGCTTGTTGGGACAGGGGAGCACTGAAGCTTTCTTT
>-|-|TRBV2|TRBJ2-5
CASIRGAQETQYF
TGTGCCAGCATAAGGGGGGCCCAAGAGACCCAGTACTTC
>-|-|TRBV6-1|TRBJ2-3
CASSGAASTDTQYF
TGTGCCAGCAGTGGTGCAGCGTCCACAGATACGCAGTATTTT
>-|-|TRBV20-1|TRBJ2-5
CSAPLPGRQETQYF
TGCAGTGCTCCCCTTCCGGGACGGCAAGAGACCCAGTACTTC
>-|TRBD1|TRBV7-6|TRBJ1-5
CASSLGQGAGYGNQPQHF
TGTGCCAGCAGCTTAGGACAGGGGGCTGGATATGGCAATCAGCCCCAGCATTTT
>-|-|TRBV5-1|TRBJ1-1
CASSSDPGNTEAFF
TGCGCCAGCAGTTCGGACCCAGGGAACACTGAAGCTTTCTTT
>-|-|TRBV5-1|TRBJ2-4
CASSLEGDIQYF
TGCGCCAGCAGCTTGGAAGGGGACATTCAGTACTTC
>few|-|TRBV9|TRBJ2-3
CASSVVPTHTDTQYF
TGTGCCAGCAGCGTAGTACCAACCCACACAGATACGCAGTATTTT
>many|-|TRBV24-1|TRBJ2-3
CATSDPVQTDTQYF
TGTGCCACCAGTGACCCCGTACAGACAGATACGCAGTATTTT
>-|-|TRBV29-1|TRBJ2-3
CSVPGLNTDTQYF
TGCAGCGTACCAGGGCTGAACACAGATACGCAGTATTTT
>many|TRBD1|TRBV5-1|TRBJ2-2
CASSRTGYTGELFF
TGCGCCAGCAGCAGGACAGGCTACACCGGGGAGCTGTTTTTT
>-|-|TRBV2|TRBJ1-2
CASSQSSGYTF
TGTGCCAGCAGCCAGAGCAGTGGCTACACCTTC
>few|-|TRBV6-2/TRBV6-3|TRBJ1-1
CASRNREDTEAFF
TGTGCCAGCAGAAACAGGGAGGACACTGAAGCTTTCTTT
>-|TRBD1|TRBV5-1|TRBJ2-7
CASSTRQGSSYEQYF
TGCGCCAGCAGCACCAGACAGGGATCCTCCTACGAGCAGTACTTC
>few|-|TRBV6-2/TRBV6-3|TRBJ2-4
CASRSDSLIQYF
TGTGCCAGCAGGTCCGACAGCCTAATTCAGTACTTC
>many|TRBD1|TRBV7-8|TRBJ2-5
CASSLDRGETQYF
TGTGCCAGCAGCTTGGACAGGGGAGAGACCCAGTACTTC
>-|-|TRBV24-1|TRBJ2-1
CATSPIGGYDNEQFF
TGTGCCACCAGTCCCATAGGGGGTTACGACAATGAGCAGTTCTTC
>few|-|TRBV4-1|TRBJ1-2
CASSQVQGAWTF
TGCGCCAGCAGCCAAGTTCAGGGCGCATGGACCTTC
>-|-|TRBV6-5|TRBJ2-5
CASSSDPGRETQYF
TGTGCCAGCAGTTCTGACCCCGGGAGAGAGACCCAGTACTTC
>-|TRBD1|TRBV10-3|TRBJ2-7
CAIRDSITGYEQYF
TGTGCCATCCGGGACAGCATTACGGGCTACGAGCAGTACTTC
>-|-|TRBV20-1|TRBJ2-4
CSASLSRGNIQYF
TGCAGTGCTAGTCTATCCAGGGGAAACATTCAGTACTTC
>many|-|TRBV5-6|TRBJ2-3
CASSDTGRDTQYF
TGTGCCAGCAGCGACACAGGGAGAGATACGCAGTATTTT
>few|-|TRBV7-9|TRBJ2-1
CAGGGDEQFF
TGTGCGGGTGGGGGTGACGAGCAGTTCTTC